This TCR beta chain was identified in a study of T-cell memory formation after mild COVID-19. General study points: The appearance of some responding clones in pre-infection memory suggested that cross-reactive memory joined.

The CDR3 has 14 residues. Germline V CDR1 and CDR2: LNHDA, SQIVND (reference sequence). V was clipped by 6 bases and J by 4 bases; unmatched bases: 8. Each CDR3 protein is one row after TCRdb ran MiXCR on the 5' RACE reads. The sample contains approximately 560,000 distinct CDR3 sequences, 15% to 20% of which appear only once. This clonotype occurred a few times. The antigen is not known. The V gene is TRBV19, the J gene TRBJ1-1; TRBD1 matches at 7 bases. This TCR derives from an adult woman who had mild COVID-19 (a few samples of this study predate the infection). Cell type and time point are not known. The sequencing input was PBMCs or a T cell subset sorted from them (not recorded which). The CDR3 reads CASSLTDRATEAFF. Here the CDR3 DNA reads TGTGCCAGTAGCCTCACTGACAGGGCCACTGAAGCTTTCTTT.